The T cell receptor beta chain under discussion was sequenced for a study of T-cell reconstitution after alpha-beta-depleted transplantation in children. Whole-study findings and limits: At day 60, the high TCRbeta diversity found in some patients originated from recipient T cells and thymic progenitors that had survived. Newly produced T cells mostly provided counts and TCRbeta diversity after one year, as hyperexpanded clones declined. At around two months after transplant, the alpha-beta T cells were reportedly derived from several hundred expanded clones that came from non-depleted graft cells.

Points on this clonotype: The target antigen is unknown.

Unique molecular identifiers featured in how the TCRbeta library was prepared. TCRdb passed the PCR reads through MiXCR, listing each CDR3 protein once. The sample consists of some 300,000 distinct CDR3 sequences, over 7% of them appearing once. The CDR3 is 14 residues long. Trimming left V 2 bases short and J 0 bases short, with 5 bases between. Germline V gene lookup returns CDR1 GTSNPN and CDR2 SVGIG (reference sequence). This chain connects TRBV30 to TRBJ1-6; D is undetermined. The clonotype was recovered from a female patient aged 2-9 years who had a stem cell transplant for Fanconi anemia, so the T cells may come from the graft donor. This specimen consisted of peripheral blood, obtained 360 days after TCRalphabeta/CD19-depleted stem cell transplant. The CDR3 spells CAWSPSSYNSPLHF. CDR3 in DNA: TGTGCCTGGAGTCCGAGCTCCTATAATTCACCCCTCCACTTT.